This T cell receptor (beta chain) is from a study of identical twins. Study conclusions and caveats: Models underestimated how often monozygotic twins shared out-of-frame TCR alpha. Abundant beta clonotypes from cord blood bore fewer insertions; memory repertoires lacked this pattern. Conclusions were drawn cross-sectionally by statistical analysis, without following the same donors.

TCRdb itself ran the 5' RACE reads through MiXCR, one entry per CDR3 protein. The table shows about 1.7 million distinct CDR3 sequences, with around 33% occurring only once. The CDR3 has 16 residues. V dropped 6 bases and J dropped 4; count of bases not matched to a gene: 12. Germline CDR1 SGHRS, CDR2 YFSETQ. On this clonotype itself: What it binds is not known.

Sequencing was carried out using cord blood. The chain uses TRBV5-1 and TRBJ1-2; TRBD1 matches 10 bases. The clonotype originates from a newborn girl in good health. The CDR3 reads CASKSGTGARAYGYTF. The CDR3 DNA reads TGCGCCAGCAAGTCCGGGACAGGGGCGAGGGCCTATGGCTACACCTTC.